These T cell receptor beta chains were read from a single sample in a study of blood T cells in healthy people across ages. One entry per CDR3 protein results from TCRdb running MiXCR on the 5' RACE reads. The table lists hundreds of thousands of distinct CDR3 sequences, roughly 46% of them singletons. Sequencing used blood. The receptors originated from an elderly man in good health. CDR3s include the opening cysteine and the closing phenylalanine or tryptophan.

V: TRBV7-2; J: TRBJ2-3; length: 17; CDR3: CASSWGPWSSGRDTQYF
V: TRBV27; J: TRBJ1-4; length: 13; CDR3: CASSPQGFGKLFF
V: TRBV11-2; J: TRBJ1-5; length: 10; CDR3: CASSARGQHF
V: TRBV6-2/TRBV6-3; J: TRBJ2-7; length: 14; CDR3: CASRLTSGSYERYF
V: TRBV25-1; J: TRBJ2-1; length: 16; CDR3: CASSEGLAGGAGEQFF
V: TRBV9; J: TRBJ2-7; length: 14; CDR3: CASSVIESSYEQYF
V: TRBV9; J: TRBJ2-7; length: 14; CDR3: CASSGTSGRDEQYF
V: TRBV28; J: TRBJ1-3; length: 14; CDR3: CASRAGGLGNTIYF
V: TRBV5-1; J: -; length: 13; CDR3: CASSSTMNYEQYF
V: TRBV7-2; J: TRBJ2-3; length: 13; CDR3: CASSLASEMAQYF
V: TRBV6-5; J: TRBJ2-1; length: 15; CDR3: CASSSGLEAVNEQFF
V: TRBV4-1; J: TRBJ1-2; length: 17; CDR3: CASRGEPRYGLENGYTF
V: TRBV9; J: TRBJ2-1; length: 13; CDR3: CASSPPLPNEQFF
V: TRBV7-2; J: TRBJ2-5; length: 15; CDR3: CASSLGGSLQETQYF
V: TRBV5-1; J: TRBJ1-1; length: 14; CDR3: CASSLPGPNTEAFF
V: TRBV20-1; J: TRBJ2-5; length: 14; CDR3: CSARLGGNQETQYF
V: TRBV27; J: TRBJ2-6; length: 16; CDR3: CASSRGHGSGANVLTF
V: TRBV30; J: -; length: 14; CDR3: CAWSSWGAGNEQYF
V: TRBV20-1; J: TRBJ2-3; length: 15; CDR3: CSARIIRAGTDTQYF
V: TRBV2; J: TRBJ2-7; length: 11; CDR3: CASTLQGEQYF
V: TRBV15; J: TRBJ2-1; length: 15; CDR3: CATSREQRRSDEQFF
V: TRBV10-3; J: -; length: 14; CDR3: CAITGDRGGNEQYF
V: TRBV5-1; J: TRBJ2-2; length: 16; CDR3: CASGSEWGANPGELFF
V: TRBV12-3/TRBV12-4; J: -; length: 16; CDR3: CASSFYPQGSYNEQYF
V: TRBV5-1; J: TRBJ2-1; length: 16; CDR3: CASSVAGTSGNNEQFF
V: TRBV5-6; J: TRBJ2-7; length: 15; CDR3: CASSLISGVVYEQYF
V: TRBV18; J: TRBJ2-7; length: 18; CDR3: CASSLNHFDGHSYNEQYF
V: TRBV4-2; J: TRBJ2-1; length: 14; CDR3: CASSQEDNTLGQFF
V: TRBV6-1; J: TRBJ2-1; length: 18; CDR3: CASRKTLRRLATYNEQFF
V: TRBV11-2; J: TRBJ2-3; length: 17; CDR3: CASSLGGSGSMTDTQYF
V: TRBV2; J: TRBJ2-7; length: 15; CDR3: CASTAGTSGSYEQYF
V: TRBV3-1; J: TRBJ1-4; length: 16; CDR3: CASSPGTLATNEKLFF
V: TRBV29-1; J: TRBJ1-1; length: 11; CDR3: CSASGTTEAFF
V: TRBV10-3; J: TRBJ2-1; length: 14; CDR3: CAISAPSRQETQFF
V: TRBV15; J: TRBJ2-7; length: 15; CDR3: CATSARHPSSYEQYF
V: TRBV7-2; J: TRBJ2-1; length: 15; CDR3: CASSLASGRVGEQFF
V: TRBV9; J: TRBJ2-3; length: 15; CDR3: CASSVVPTSTDTQYF
V: TRBV6-5; J: TRBJ1-1; length: 15; CDR3: CASRIEEGAVTEAFF
V: TRBV6-6; J: TRBJ2-2; length: 15; CDR3: CASSYERGSTGELFF
V: TRBV7-2; J: TRBJ2-7; length: 18; CDR3: CASSPRPPIAGGPYERYF
V: TRBV5-1; J: TRBJ2-7; length: 17; CDR3: CASSLALGIVELGEQYF
V: TRBV7-9; J: TRBJ2-1; length: 15; CDR3: CASTRGLAGVNEQFF
V: TRBV7-3; J: TRBJ2-7; length: 13; CDR3: CASSLMTGYEQYF
V: TRBV7-7; J: TRBJ2-1; length: 14; CDR3: CASSPGQHYNEQFF
V: TRBV6-2/TRBV6-3; J: TRBJ2-2; length: 13; CDR3: CASSGDYLGELFF
V: TRBV6-6; J: TRBJ1-5; length: 16; CDR3: CASSRGNRVSNQPQHF
V: TRBV6-2/TRBV6-3; J: TRBJ1-6; length: 12; CDR3: CASSPPVAPLHF
V: TRBV6-5; J: TRBJ2-2; length: 15; CDR3: CASSYSFVAPGELFF
V: TRBV18; J: TRBJ1-4; length: 13; CDR3: CASSPPSNEKLFF
V: TRBV7-2; J: TRBJ1-2; length: 14; CDR3: CASSAHRGGNGYTF
V: TRBV13; J: TRBJ2-7; length: 14; CDR3: CASRNRQGDYEQYF
V: TRBV20-1; J: TRBJ1-6; length: 17; CDR3: CSASHRDSTSYNSPLHF
V: TRBV6-6; J: TRBJ1-5; length: 14; CDR3: CASSSDRRNQPQHF
V: TRBV20-1; J: -; length: 12; CDR3: CSVILPGYEQYF